These T cell receptor beta chains were read from a single sample in a study of cytomegalovirus exposure and HLA in healthy donors. Measured with immunoSEQ multiplex PCR; TCRdb has only the in-frame clones, and not every one. The sample has 350,000 or so clones, 86% seen once. The sample consisted of PBMCs. Source of these receptors: a woman younger than 30 in good health and CMV-seronegative. CDR3s include the opening cysteine and the closing phenylalanine or tryptophan. A row's size may be missing; if present it is once, few, many or a size class.

len,abundance,v_gene,j_gene,CDR3aa
17,NA,TRBV13,TRBJ2-3,CASSPLSGTASKDTQYF
15,NA,TRBV6-5,TRBJ2-1,CASSSTSGAYNEQFF
11,NA,TRBV20-1,TRBJ2-1,CSGTGVNEQFF
19,NA,TRBV9,TRBJ2-1,CASSVGGTSGMGSYNEQFF
13,NA,TRBV7-8,TRBJ2-2,CASSFQYTGELFF
13,NA,TRBV6-5,TRBJ1-2,CASSRQGFYGYTF
18,NA,TRBV28,TRBJ2-7,CASSSRDLPEGDTYEQYF
16,NA,TRBV15,TRBJ2-5,CATSRAPGGVGETQYF
13,few,TRBV9,TRBJ1-5,CASSGGTNQPQHF
15,NA,TRBV7-8,TRBJ2-2,CASSLTSGYTGELFF
14,NA,TRBV7-3,TRBJ2-7,CASSLSTSVYEQYF
14,once,TRBV6-1,TRBJ2-7,CASSVDPLGYEQYF
12,NA,TRBV5-6,TRBJ2-3,CASSLLTDTQYF
15,NA,TRBV7-3,TRBJ2-7,CASSLNNAGPYEQYF